This TCR beta chain was documented in a study of shared clonotypes between healthy human individuals. At the level of the study: With ages of 18 to 49, the donors were two women and a few men.

Naive CD8 cells lacked CD45RO, underwent positive selection for CCR7 and left out terminally differentiated effector memory CD45RA+ cells. Profiled with immunoSEQ multiplex PCR; TCRdb holds only in-frame clones, not every one. The sample shows almost 700,000 clones, under 95% of them seen only once. Input material: naive CD8+ T cells sorted from blood. This receptor was identified in a man under 40 in good health.

In nucleotides, the CDR3 is TGCAGCGTTGCTCCGACCACAGGGGGCAGAAACTATGGCTACACCTTC. Amino acid sequence: CSVAPTTGGRNYGYTF. The chain joins TRBV29-1 to TRBJ1-2, with 9 bases aligning to TRBD1. The CDR3 totals 16 residues. Trimming took 4 bases from V and 2 from J; bases not matched to a gene: 11. Germline CDR1 reads SQVTM; CDR2 reads ANQGSEA.